The present entry profiles one TCR beta chain with its context. The table came from immunoSEQ multiplex PCR; TCRdb's copy has only in-frame clones and leaves some out. The sample includes some 2.3 million clones, roughly 93% of them seen just once. These data come from a study of shared clonotypes between healthy human individuals. The donors, healthy adults who were HIV-negative, had experienced no recent acute infections or vaccinations. Germline-derived CDR1 and CDR2 are SQVTM and ANQGSEA. V was clipped by 7 bases and J by 0 bases; unmatched bases: 8. The CDR3 contains 14 residues. The chain joins TRBV29-1 to TRBJ2-5; TRBD1 agrees at 7 bases. Sequencing was performed on naive CD4+ T cells from PBMCs. Stated subset: CD45RA+ positively selected. This receptor was identified in a man between 18 and 29 years old in good health. Some clones in this sample may be carry-over from other donors' samples. This chain's CDR3 is CSAFGTAYQETQYF. CDR3 DNA: TGCAGCGCGTTCGGGACAGCGTACCAAGAGACCCAGTACTTC.